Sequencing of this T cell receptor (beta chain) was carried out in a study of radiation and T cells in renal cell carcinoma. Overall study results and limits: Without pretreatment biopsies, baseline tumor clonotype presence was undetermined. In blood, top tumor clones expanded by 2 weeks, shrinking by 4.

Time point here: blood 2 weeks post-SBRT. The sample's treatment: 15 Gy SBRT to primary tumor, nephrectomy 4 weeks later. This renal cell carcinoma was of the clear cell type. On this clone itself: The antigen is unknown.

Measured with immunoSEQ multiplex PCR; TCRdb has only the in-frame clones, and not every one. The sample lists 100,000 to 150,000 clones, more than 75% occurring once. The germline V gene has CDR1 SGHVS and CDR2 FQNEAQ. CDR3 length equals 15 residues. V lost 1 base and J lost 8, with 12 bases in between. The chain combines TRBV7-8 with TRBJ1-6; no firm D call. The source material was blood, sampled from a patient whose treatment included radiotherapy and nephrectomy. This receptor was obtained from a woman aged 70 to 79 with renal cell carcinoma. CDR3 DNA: TGTGCCAGCAGCTTAGTACAAAGCGCCCATTCACCCCTCCACTTT. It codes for CASSLVQSAHSPLHF.